The 29 T cell receptor beta chains below all came from one sample that was sequenced in a study of regulatory T cells in long-lasting Graves disease. Building of the TCR beta libraries involved iRepertoire HTBI primers and Arm-PCR of CDR3 regions. TCRdb fed the multiplex PCR reads into MiXCR, producing one record per CDR3 protein. Of 300,000 to 400,000 distinct CDR3 sequences listed, 18% are singletons. Time point: newly diagnosed GD, antithyroid drugs for less than 3 months. Extracted RNA from PBMCs served as the source of the TCR library. This specimen consisted of peripheral blood mononuclear cells (PBMCs), obtained at new diagnosis, from a patient treated with antithyroid drugs. These receptor sequences come from a female donor with Graves disease.

This rearrangement joins TRBV11-3 to TRBJ1-2; D gene unclear. The CDR3 contains 13 residues. Germline CDR1 reads SGHNT; CDR2 reads YENEEA. The V gene lost 6 bases and the J gene lost 4 bases, with 12 bases spanning the gap. In DNA, the CDR3 is TGTGCCAGCAGTAGTGACCTACGCTATGGCTACACCTTC. It specifies CASSSDLRYGYTF.

The chain employs TRBV11-2 and TRBJ1-2; tentative D call: TRBD1 (5 bases). Per the germline V gene, CDR1 is SGHAT and CDR2 is FQNNGV. This CDR3 is 15 amino acids long. Trimming removed 1 base from V and 2 bases from J, with 11 bases in between. The CDR3 protein is CASSLADGGNYGYTF. The CDR3 DNA reads as TGTGCCAGCAGCTTAGCGGACGGGGGAAACTATGGCTACACCTTC. Together with reference TRBV11-2 and TRBJ1-2, the CDR3 gives the full variable domain: EAGVAQSPRYKIIEKRQSVAFWCNPISGHATLYWYQQILGQGPKLLIQFQNNGVVDDSQLPKDRFSAERLKGVDSTLKIQPAKLEDSAVYLCASSLADGGNYGYTFGSGTRLTVV.

This clonotype was seen ten or more times. J is TRBJ2-1 and V is TRBV2; 14 nucleotides align to TRBD2. The trim removed 2 bases at V and 7 bases at J, leaving 13 bases unmatched. This CDR3 comprises 19 residues. The germline V gene encodes CDR1 SNHLY and CDR2 FYNNEI. The CDR3 DNA reads TGTGCCAGCAGTGAAAGGGTGGGTGGGACTAGCGGGAGAAGGAATGAGCAGTTCTTC. Its protein is CASSERVGGTSGRRNEQFF. Complete variable domain (other parts from reference TRBV2 and TRBJ2-1): EPEVTQTPSHQVTQMGQEVILRCVPISNHLYFYWYRQILGQKVEFLVSFYNNEISEKSEIFDDQFSVERPDGSNFTLKIRSTKLEDSAMYFCASSERVGGTSGRRNEQFFGPGTRLTVL.

This clonotype appeared many times. The chain joins TRBV29-1 to TRBJ1-2, with 10 bases lining up with TRBD1. This CDR3 region has 14 residues. J was trimmed by 6 bases and V by 6 bases; bases with no gene match: 10. CDR1 is SQVTM and CDR2 is ANQGSEA in the germline V gene. The CDR3 DNA reads TGCAGCGTCGGGACAGGGGTCCGATTCCATGGCTACACCTTC. Protein sequence: CSVGTGVRFHGYTF.

Many counts were recorded for this clonotype. The chain links TRBV11-3 to TRBJ2-1; D is unresolved. Trimming removed 6 bases at V and 0 bases at J, with 12 bases between. There are 15 residues in the CDR3. Germline CDR1 reads SGHNT; CDR2 reads YENEEA. Here the CDR3 DNA reads TGTGCCAGCAGGGATAATGGGTTCTCCTACAATGAGCAGTTCTTC. This gives the protein CASRDNGFSYNEQFF.

There are many counts of this clonotype. The chain combines TRBV15 with TRBJ2-3; D might be TRBD2 (5 bases). The CDR3 is 18 amino acids. V was cut by 1 base and J by 0 bases, with 17 bases left in between. In germline, CDR1 is LNHNV, CDR2 YYDKDF (reference sequence). The CDR3 sequence: CATSRAPPQRTSTDTQYF. CDR3 nucleotides: TGTGCCACCAGCAGAGCCCCCCCTCAGCGGACTAGCACAGATACGCAGTATTTT.

This clonotype appeared many times. V and J are TRBV27 and TRBJ2-3; D is unresolved. Germline CDR1 reads MNHEY; CDR2 reads SMNVEV (reference sequence). V was shortened by 4 bases and J by 0 bases, with 14 bases between the two germline ends. The CDR3 is made up of 16 amino acids. The CDR3 sequence is CASSSMRSSSTDTQYF. The CDR3 region has the DNA TGTGCCAGCAGTTCGATGCGGTCCTCTAGCACAGATACGCAGTATTTT.

Ten or more counts support this clonotype. This rearrangement joins TRBV6-5 to TRBJ2-6, with TRBD1 matching over 8 bases. V was clipped by 2 bases and J by 2 bases; unmatched bases: 5. This CDR3 has 17 residues. Germline V lookup: CDR1 MNHEY, CDR2 SVGAGI. CDR3 loop: CASSYVPGGAGANVLTF. The CDR3 DNA reads TGTGCCAGCAGTTACGTGCCAGGGGGCGCTGGGGCCAACGTCCTGACTTTC.

This clonotype was counted at least ten times. The chain recombines TRBV5-1 with TRBJ2-5, with no clear D. The CDR3 consists of 13 residues. Trimming pared 0 bases from V and 0 bases from J, leaving 3 bases between. The germline V gene has CDR1 SGHRS and CDR2 YFSETQ. The CDR3 region is CASSLEYQETQYF. The CDR3 DNA reads TGCGCCAGCAGCTTGGAATACCAAGAGACCCAGTACTTC.

This clonotype has at least ten counts. This chain uses TRBV24-1 with TRBJ2-2; the D gene is possibly TRBD2 (5 bases). Per germline, CDR1 KGHDR and CDR2 SFDVKD. Trimming cost V 6 bases and J 3 bases, with 16 bases left between them. The CDR3 extends over 16 amino acids. The CDR3 nucleotides read TGTGCCACCAGTACCCCGAGTCCGGGATACACCGGGGAGCTGTTTTTT. Translation gives CATSTPSPGYTGELFF.

This chain links TRBV4-1 with TRBJ2-6, with D possibly being TRBD1 or TRBD2 (5 bases each). The germline gives CDR1 MGHRA, CDR2 YSYEKL. V lost 1 base and J lost 0, with 13 bases in between. CDR3 length equals 18 residues. CDR3 region: CASSQGAGTPSGANVLTF. CDR3 nucleotide sequence: TGCGCCAGCAGCCAAGGGGCCGGGACCCCCTCTGGGGCCAACGTCCTGACTTTC.

The chain has TRBV27 and TRBJ2-5; D may correspond to TRBD1 or TRBD2 (5 bases each). Germline V gene lookup returns CDR1 MNHEY and CDR2 SMNVEV (reference sequence). V lost 4 bases and J lost 5, with 14 bases in between. The CDR3 runs 14 residues. CDR3 DNA: TGTGCCAGCAGTTCCGGGACGCTCGGGGAGACCCAGTACTTC. Translation gives CASSSGTLGETQYF.

To note about this clonotype: A far more abundant clone sits one base away, making this likely a read error. The gene calls are TRBV27 and TRBJ2-7, with TRBD2 matching 7 bases. The CDR3 sequence is 14 residues long. The germline CDR1 and CDR2 sequences are MNHEY and SMNVEV (reference sequence). V trimming: 6 bases; J trimming: 2 bases; junction bases outside the gene matches: 7. CDR3 in amino acids: CASRWAGGTYEQYF. In DNA, the CDR3 is TGTGCCAGCAGGTGGGCCGGGGGGACCTACGAGCAGTACTTC.

The J gene is TRBJ2-7, the V gene TRBV7-2; tentatively, D is TRBD1 (5 bases). CDR1 SGHTA and CDR2 FQGNSA come from the germline V gene. The CDR3 extends over 15 amino acids. The V and J ends lost 7 bases and 5 bases respectively, with 21 bases between them. CDR3 amino acids: CASILDIASGNEQYF. In DNA form, the CDR3 reads TGTGCCAGCATCCTGGACATCGCAAGTGGCAACGAGCAGTACTTC.

The table lists this clonotype with many counts. V gene TRBV28 combines with J gene TRBJ1-4, with a tentative D call TRBD1 (5 bases). In germline, CDR1 is MDHEN, CDR2 SYDVKM. The CDR3 is 17 amino acids. The ends were cut back, 6 bases at V and 8 bases at J, with 25 bases in the middle. In nucleotides, the CDR3 is TGTGCCAGCAGCCCACTTGAAGAAGGGGCGCTTGGGGAAAAACTGTTTTTT. Translated: CASSPLEEGALGEKLFF.

This clonotype was detected many times. The chain joins TRBV29-1 to TRBJ2-5; the D is unclear. Trimming stripped 2 bases from V and 1 base from J, with 11 bases between. Germline CDR1 is SQVTM and CDR2 is ANQGSEA. This CDR3 region has 14 residues. In DNA, the CDR3 is TGCAGCGTTGAAATGCCAGGCCGCCAAGAGACCCAGTACTTC. Translated: CSVEMPGRQETQYF.

Only a few counts were recorded for this clonotype. The chain joins TRBV3-1 to TRBJ2-3; D is unresolved. Germline V gene sequence: CDR1 LGHDT, CDR2 YNNKEL (reference sequence). CDR3 length equals 17 residues. Deletions cut 0 bases from V and 6 bases from J, with 19 bases between. The CDR3 here is CASSQDPQQILLDTQYF. The CDR3 bases are TGTGCCAGCAGCCAAGACCCCCAGCAAATATTGCTGGATACGCAGTATTTT.

Comment on this clonotype: A much larger clone is a single base away; this may be a read error. The V call is TRBV18, the J call TRBJ1-4; D not certain. The CDR3 is 14 residues long. Germline V lookup: CDR1 KGHSH, CDR2 LQKENI. The CDR3 protein is CAGSPVGNNEKLFF. DNA for the CDR3: TGTGCCGGCTCACCAGTAGGGAATAATGAAAAACTGTTTTTT. Filled out from reference TRBV18 and TRBJ1-4, the complete variable domain reads NAGVMQNPRHLVRRRGQEARLRCSPMKGHSHVYWYRQLPEEGLKFMVYLQKENIIDESGMPKERFSAEFPKEGPSILRIQQVVRGDSAAYFCAGSPVGNNEKLFFGSGTQLSVL.

In its sample, this clonotype was seen a few times. The J gene is TRBJ2-2, the V gene TRBV7-9; D might be TRBD1 or TRBD2, each matching 5 bases. The CDR3 runs to 15 residues. Germline V lookup: CDR1 SEHNR, CDR2 FQNEAQ (reference sequence). V was shortened by 5 bases and J by 9 bases, with 19 bases between the two germline ends. The CDR3 region has the DNA TGTGCCAGCAGCCCCACGGGGACCGACCACCGGGAGCTGTTTTTT. This gives the protein CASSPTGTDHRELFF.

This clonotype was seen ten or more times. This CDR3 is CSARGVENYEQYF. Here the CDR3 DNA reads TGCAGTGCTAGAGGGGTGGAAAACTACGAGCAGTACTTC. This chain links TRBV20-1 with TRBJ2-7; unclear D gene. Trimming shortened V by 1 base and J by 3 bases, and 10 bases separated the two germline ends. The CDR3 has 13 residues. The germline V gene encodes CDR1 DFQATT and CDR2 SNEGSKA (reference sequence).

This chain connects TRBV6-2 or TRBV6-3 to TRBJ2-3; TRBD2 is a possible D gene (6 bases). The CDR3 contains 18 residues. Between the trimmed V and J ends, which lost 5 bases and 1 base, there was a span of 22 bases. Germline V lookup: CDR1 MNHEY, CDR2 SVGEGT. CDR3 bases: TGTGCCAGCAGTGAAGTGATTCTGTCTAGCGTCCGCACAGATACGCAGTATTTT. Translating it yields CASSEVILSSVRTDTQYF.

This clonotype was detected ten times or more. At one end the junction does not follow the germline gene, possibly because of a read error. The J gene is TRBJ2-5, the V gene TRBV12-3 or TRBV12-4, with D possibly matching TRBD2 (6 bases). The CDR3 is made up of 13 amino acids. In nucleotides, the CDR3 is TGTGCCAGCAGCACCCCCCCGGGGGAGAGCCAGTACTTC. Its translation: CASSTPPGESQYF.

At least ten counts were recorded for this clonotype. CDR3 amino acids: CASSSTGEGLSNQPQHF. CDR3 bases: TGTGCCAGCAGCTCGACAGGGGAGGGCCTCAGCAATCAGCCCCAGCATTTT. This chain links TRBV6-1 with TRBJ1-5, with 8 bases lining up with TRBD1. The CDR3 extends over 17 amino acids. Germline V CDR1 and CDR2: MNHNS, SASEGT. Trimming removed 6 bases from V and 1 base from J; junction bases left unmatched: 11.

A remark on this clonotype: A much more abundant neighbour one base away suggests this may be a read error. This rearrangement joins TRBV12-3 or TRBV12-4 to TRBJ2-1; D remains ambiguous. This CDR3 region has 15 residues. The V end was cut by 3 bases, the J end by 2 bases, with 11 bases between. CDR3 in amino acids: CASSLETSPYNEQFF. CDR3 DNA: TGTGCCAGCAGTTTGGAGACCAGCCCCTACAATGAGCAGTTCTTC.

V gene TRBV12-3 or TRBV12-4 combines with J gene TRBJ2-3, with 12 bases matching TRBD2. The CDR3 is 16 amino acids. V shed 7 bases and J 0 bases; nucleotides not matched to a gene: 5. CDR3 in amino acids: CASITGTSGSTDTQYF. DNA for the CDR3: TGTGCCAGCATTACTGGGACTAGCGGGAGCACAGATACGCAGTATTTT.

This clonotype was detected a few times. The V call is TRBV12-3 or TRBV12-4, the J call TRBJ2-7, with TRBD2 matching over 7 bases. The V gene end was trimmed by 2 bases and the J gene end by 2 bases; junction bases not matched to a gene: 3. The CDR3 spans 14 residues. CDR3 in DNA: TGTGCCAGCAGTTTACAGCGGGGTCCCTACGAGCAGTACTTC. It yields the protein CASSLQRGPYEQYF.

Only one count was recorded for this clonotype. The rearrangement links TRBV29-1 to TRBJ2-5; 9 bases are a match to TRBD2. The CDR3 runs to 13 residues. In germline, CDR1 is SQVTM, CDR2 ANQGSEA. V lost 7 bases, J lost 5 bases, and 8 bases stayed unmatched. The CDR3 region is CSAGSSGGETQYF. The CDR3 DNA is TGCAGCGCCGGCTCAAGCGGGGGGGAGACCCAGTACTTC.

This clonotype has at least ten counts. This rearrangement joins TRBV6-1 to TRBJ2-7, with 8 bases fitting TRBD2. The CDR3 contains 16 residues. Looked up from germline, CDR1 is MNHNS and CDR2 is SASEGT. Trimming cost V 5 bases and J 4 bases; bases outside gene matches: 13. CDR3 sequence reads: CASSPKDTSGIYEQYF. As DNA, the CDR3 is TGTGCCAGCAGTCCGAAAGATACTAGCGGCATTTACGAGCAGTACTTC.

Many counts were recorded for this clonotype. The gene calls are TRBV18 and TRBJ1-6; possibly TRBD1 for D (5 bases). Germline V gives CDR1 KGHSH, CDR2 LQKENI. With 3 bases removed from V and 2 bases from J, the gap between germline ends came to 8 bases. This CDR3 has 15 amino acids. The CDR3 region is CASSPGVPYNSPLHF. DNA of the CDR3: TGTGCCAGCTCACCGGGGGTCCCCTATAATTCACCCCTCCACTTT.